The TCR beta chain under discussion was sequenced for a study of cytomegalovirus exposure and HLA in healthy donors. General study points: Certain sequence variants were highly shared and formed a cluster, and this cluster was likely a sequencing artifact. Rates of TCR association differed by HLA locus in a later analysis, with DRB1 highest and HLA-C lowest.

Turning to this clone: The target antigen is unknown.

Primers included in the PCR were 60 Vbeta and 13 Jbeta primers. The method was immunoSEQ multiplex PCR; TCRdb's version includes in-frame clones alone and lacks a portion of them. This table holds 83,000 or so clones, roughly 85% found once. Germline-derived CDR1 and CDR2 are SGHVS and FNYEAQ. Deletions cut 1 base from V and 1 base from J, with 7 bases between. This CDR3 is built from 15 residues. The chain combines TRBV7-6 with TRBJ2-2; D uncertain. The sample consisted of PBMCs. The clonotype originates from a female donor in good health and CMV-seronegative. The CDR3 is CASSLDPGNTGELFF. The DNA for the CDR3 is TGTGCCAGCAGCTTAGATCCCGGGAACACCGGGGAGCTGTTTTTT. Variable domain in full (rest from reference TRBV7-6 and TRBJ2-2): GAGVSQSPRYKVTKRGQDVALRCDPISGHVSLYWYRQALGQGPEFLTYFNYEAQQDKSGLPNDRFSAERPEGSISTLTIQRTEQRDSAMYRCASSLDPGNTGELFFGEGSRLTVL.